This TCR beta chain was sequenced during a study of PD-1 blockade in classical Hodgkin lymphoma. The CDR3 extends over 17 amino acids. V was shortened by 4 bases and J by 2 bases, with 19 bases between the two germline ends. Germline V gene data show CDR1 as LGHNA and CDR2 as YSLEER. In regard to this clone: Its antigen is currently unknown.

Findings and limits, study-wide: CD4+ TCR diversity rose significantly by C4D1, and CD8+ TCR diversity did not. Relapsed/refractory patients reportedly had the lowest baseline TCR diversity, below newly diagnosed patients, who were below healthy donors.

Measured with immunoSEQ multiplex PCR; TCRdb has only the in-frame clones, and not every one. The table has around 25,000 clones, about 81% seen once. Time point indicated: cycle 4 day 1 (C4D1), after five to seven weeks of nivolumab. Patients all relapsed after autologous stem cell transplantation, and there was variation in brentuximab vedotin exposure. The receptor was isolated from a human donor with classical Hodgkin lymphoma. The chain links TRBV4-3 to TRBJ2-3, with a possible D match to TRBD1 (6 bases). The sample here was peripheral blood mononuclear cells (PBMCs), taken before the fourth cycle of nivolumab. In DNA, the CDR3 is TGCGCCAGCAGCCTTAACCAGGGGCGGTTGTTCACAGATACGCAGTATTTT. Amino acid sequence: CASSLNQGRLFTDTQYF.